This T cell receptor (beta chain) was sequenced for a study of early T cells in non-severe SARS-CoV-2 infection. Overall study: Chains stayed unpaired after sequencing of bulk RNA from unsorted whole blood.

As regards this clonotype: The antigen remains unidentified.

The study's findings and limits: Matching results from VDJdb favored anti-spike CD8 responses, leaving private and CD4 specificities undetected.

The germline V gene has CDR1 SGHAT and CDR2 FQNNGV. CDR3 size: 12 residues. V was shortened by 7 bases and J by 11 bases, with 14 bases between the two germline ends. Separate cDNA molecules each had unique molecular identifiers attached to them. Each CDR3 protein gets one entry after TCRdb re-called the 5' RACE reads with MiXCR. The data contain 79,000 or so distinct CDR3 sequences, roughly 13% of them singletons. The gene calls are TRBV11-2 and TRBJ2-2; TRBD2 might be the D (5 bases). This sequence originates from an adult who was a healthcare worker with PCR-confirmed SARS-CoV-2 infection or an uninfected control (not recorded which). Material for sequencing was whole blood. This CDR3 reads CASTRHRGELFF. CDR3 in DNA: TGTGCCAGCACCCGTCACCGGGGAGAGCTGTTTTTT.